This TCR beta chain was retrieved from a study of blood T cell repertoires in COVID-19. The protocol was immunoSEQ multiplex PCR, while the TCRdb copy is restricted to in-frame clones and leaves out a portion. This sample carries 150,000 to 200,000 clones, roughly 76% of them seen once, and the ten largest clones take approximately 12%. The V gene lost 4 bases and the J gene lost 3 bases, with 11 bases spanning the gap. The CDR3 has 14 residues. Per the germline V gene, CDR1 is SGHDT and CDR2 is YYEEEE. Sequenced sample: peripheral blood. The TCR originated in a woman aged 80 or over with COVID-19, enrolled during active disease. This chain uses TRBV5-6 with TRBJ1-5; D is possibly TRBD1 (6 bases). The chain's CDR3 is CASSHDRTNQPQHF. Written as DNA, the CDR3 is TGTGCCAGCAGCCACGACAGGACCAATCAGCCCCAGCATTTT.